This is a list of T cell receptor beta chains from one sample in a study of cytomegalovirus exposure and HLA in healthy donors. TCRdb's table, derived via immunoSEQ multiplex PCR, lists solely in-frame clones and lacks some. Among fewer than 200,000 clones listed, 65% to 85% were seen once. Sequenced: PBMCs. All receptors derive from a man in his forties in good health and CMV-seropositive. Each CDR3 is given with its conserved first and last residue. The order of the fields is D gene, V gene, J gene, CDR3 DNA, CDR3 protein. D genes are given only for firm matches.

>TRBD1|TRBV5-1|TRBJ2-7
TGCGCCATCGCCATCGGGACAGGCACCTCCTACGAGCAGTACTTC
CAIAIGTGTSYEQYF
>NA|TRBV27|TRBJ2-2
TGTGCCAGCAGCTTTTATCTAAACACCGGGGAGCTGTTTTTT
CASSFYLNTGELFF
>NA|TRBV18|TRBJ2-5
TGTGCCAGCTCAACCACCCTGGGCTTGGGAGAGACCCAGTACTTC
CASSTTLGLGETQYF
>TRBD1|TRBV2|TRBJ2-7
TGTGCCAGCACGGGGGGGACAGGGGGCAACGAGCAGTACTTC
CASTGGTGGNEQYF
>TRBD1|TRBV5-1|TRBJ1-1
TGCGCCAGCAGCTCTCTCCCCGGACAGGCTGAAGCTTTCTTT
CASSSLPGQAEAFF
>TRBD1|TRBV29-1|TRBJ1-1
TGCAGCGTTGGACAGGGGGGGACTGAAGCTTTCTTT
CSVGQGGTEAFF
>NA|TRBV6-4|TRBJ1-1
TGTGCCAGCAGTGCGTCGGGAAAAACTACTGAAGCTTTCTTT
CASSASGKTTEAFF
>TRBD1|TRBV19|TRBJ1-5
TGTGCTTCGACAGGGGTGGGCAATCAGCCCCAGCATTTT
CASTGVGNQPQHF
>NA|TRBV28|TRBJ1-3
TGTGCCAGCAGTTCCTCGAGGGGGGGCGGAAACACCATATATTTT
CASSSSRGGGNTIYF
>NA|TRBV11-2|TRBJ2-2
TGTGCCAGCAGCCCCACGGTGTACAGGCTGAACACCGGGGAGCTGTTTTTT
CASSPTVYRLNTGELFF